One and the same sample provided the 17 T cell receptor beta chains below, sequenced in a study of blood T cell repertoires in COVID-19. The protocol was immunoSEQ multiplex PCR, while the TCRdb copy is restricted to in-frame clones and leaves out a portion. Of roughly 270,000 clones detected, 70% to 90% appear once; the ten largest clones hold 5.1%. Specimen: peripheral blood. These TCRs come from a man aged 45-65 years with active or convalescent COVID-19.

V is TRBV12-3 or TRBV12-4 and J is TRBJ1-2, with a possible D match to TRBD1 (5 bases). V was trimmed by 7 bases and J by 1 base, leaving 10 bases between them. The CDR3 totals 13 residues. The DNA for the CDR3 is TGTGCCAGCAACCCGGGGGGTAACTATGGCTACACCTTC. Protein sequence: CASNPGGNYGYTF.

This chain joins TRBV3-1 (or the pseudogene TRBV3-2) and TRBJ1-4, with D uncertain. The CDR3 runs to 17 residues. V was trimmed by 0 bases and J by 8 bases, leaving 19 bases between them. The germline CDR1 and CDR2 sequences are LGHDT and YNNKEL (reference sequence). CDR3 bases: TGTGCCAGCAGCCAAGAGGGCCATGCAATTGTGGAAGAAAAACTGTTTTTT. Its translation is CASSQEGHAIVEEKLFF.

There are a few counts of this clone. The CDR3 region has the DNA TGTGCCAGCCGCCCACTTAGACAGGGTCAGCCCCAGCATTTT. It specifies CASRPLRQGQPQHF. The chain uses TRBV27 and TRBJ1-5; TRBD1 matches 7 bases. The CDR3 sequence is 14 residues long. V trimming: 8 bases; J trimming: 6 bases; junction bases outside the gene matches: 10. CDR1 is MNHEY and CDR2 is SMNVEV in the germline V gene (reference sequence).

V and J are TRBV10-3 and TRBJ2-2; perhaps TRBD1 as D (5 bases). This CDR3 region has 13 residues. Trimming took 10 bases from V and 1 from J, leaving 10 bases between them. Germline V gene sequence: CDR1 ENHRY, CDR2 SYGVKD. CDR3 DNA: TGTGCCACCGCCAGGGTGAACACCGGGGAGCTGTTTTTT. Protein: CATARVNTGELFF.

V gene TRBV18 combines with J gene TRBJ2-3; D is perhaps TRBD1 (5 bases). The CDR3 covers 14 residues. The V and J ends lost 1 base and 0 bases respectively, with 5 bases between them. Germline V gene lookup returns CDR1 KGHSH and CDR2 LQKENI. Written as DNA, the CDR3 is TGTGCCAGCTCACCACGGGGCAGCACAGATACGCAGTATTTT. It specifies CASSPRGSTDTQYF.

This sequence joins TRBV7-9 and TRBJ1-2; D gene uncertain. V lost 5 bases to trimming and J lost 3 bases, with 7 bases between them. Germline CDR1 is SEHNR and CDR2 is FQNEAQ (reference sequence). CDR3 length: 12 residues. CDR3: CASSLPYYGYTF. The DNA of the CDR3 is TGTGCCAGCAGCCTACCCTACTATGGCTACACCTTC.

The J gene is TRBJ1-6, the V gene TRBV3-1 (or the pseudogene TRBV3-2), with a tentative D call TRBD1 (5 bases). Germline loops: CDR1 LGHDT, CDR2 YNNKEL (reference sequence). V was shortened by 1 base and J by 8 bases, with 15 bases between the two germline ends. This CDR3 spans 16 amino acids. CDR3 protein: CASSQVGQKGHSPLHF. Here the CDR3 DNA reads TGTGCCAGCAGCCAAGTCGGCCAGAAGGGGCATTCACCCCTCCACTTT.

The chain links TRBV19 to TRBJ2-7; 10 positions match TRBD2. Germline CDR1 LNHDA, CDR2 SQIVND (reference sequence). The CDR3 contains 15 residues. J lost 4 bases, V lost 4 bases, and 7 bases had no gene match. Written as DNA, the CDR3 is TGTGCCAGTAGTAGCCTCGCTAGCGGGAGTTACGAGCAGTACTTC. Residues: CASSSLASGSYEQYF.

The chain carries TRBV6-2 or TRBV6-3 and TRBJ1-1, with D maybe TRBD1 (6 bases). Germline values: CDR1 MNHEY, CDR2 SVGEGT. V lost 4 bases, J lost 1 base, and 13 bases lay in between. The CDR3 is made up of 15 amino acids. The CDR3 DNA follows: TGTGCCAGCAGTTTGGAGGACAGAGGGAACACTGAAGCTTTCTTT. Its protein product is CASSLEDRGNTEAFF.

The chain links TRBV28 to TRBJ1-1; 8 positions match TRBD1. The ends lost 8 bases at V and 10 bases at J; junction bases unmatched: 18. Germline V gene sequence: CDR1 MDHEN, CDR2 SYDVKM. The CDR3 runs 15 residues. The CDR3 reads CASGLRTGTSGRAFF. DNA for the CDR3: TGTGCCAGCGGGCTCAGGACAGGGACCTCCGGCCGAGCTTTCTTT.

This clone was recorded only once. This chain uses TRBV14 with TRBJ1-1; TRBD1 agrees at 12 bases. Germline V gene sequence: CDR1 SGHDN, CDR2 FVKESK. This CDR3 has 16 amino acids. V lost 4 bases and J lost 2; bases outside the gene matches: 5. The CDR3 region is CASSLGGQGANTEAFF. In nucleotides, the CDR3 is TGTGCCAGCAGCCTGGGGGGACAGGGGGCAAACACTGAAGCTTTCTTT.

The chain combines TRBV7-6 with TRBJ1-3; a possible D gene is TRBD1 (6 bases). The CDR3 loop spans 16 amino acids. Germline CDR1 is SGHVS and CDR2 is FNYEAQ. V was pared by 3 bases and J by 1 base, with 13 bases between. CDR3 region: CASSFKQGISGNTIYF. CDR3 sequence (DNA): TGTGCCAGCAGCTTTAAACAGGGTATATCTGGAAACACCATATATTTT.

The chain carries TRBV7-3 and TRBJ1-2; 7 positions agree with TRBD1. The V gene end was trimmed by 5 bases and the J gene end by 5 bases; junction bases not matched to a gene: 11. Per the germline V gene, CDR1 is SGHTA and CDR2 is FQGTGA. The CDR3 consists of 15 residues. The CDR3 loop is CASSPTRDSQYGYTF. CDR3 sequence (DNA): TGTGCCAGCAGCCCCACCCGGGACAGCCAATATGGCTACACCTTC. The complete variable domain, with remaining parts taken from reference TRBV7-3 and TRBJ1-2, reads GAGVSQTPSNKVTEKGKYVELRCDPISGHTALYWYRQSLGQGPEFLIYFQGTGAADDSGLPNDRFFAVRPEGSVSTLKIQRTERGDSAVYLCASSPTRDSQYGYTFGSGTRLTVV.

The CDR3 DNA reads TGTGCCAGTAGTCCTCGCCCGGGACAGGGAATTTACGAGCAGTACTTC. Amino acid sequence: CASSPRPGQGIYEQYF. V usage is TRBV19 and J usage is TRBJ2-7; 9 bases match TRBD1. After removal of 5 bases from V and 4 bases from J, the junction contained 12 bases not matched to a gene. Germline V gives CDR1 LNHDA, CDR2 SQIVND (reference sequence). This CDR3 is 16 amino acids long. Together with reference TRBV19 and TRBJ2-7, the CDR3 gives the full variable domain: DGGITQSPKYLFRKEGQNVTLSCEQNLNHDAMYWYRQDPGQGLRLIYYSQIVNDFQKGDIAEGYSVSREKKESFPLTVTSAQKNPTAFYLCASSPRPGQGIYEQYFGPGTRLTVT.

The chain employs TRBV3-1 (or the pseudogene TRBV3-2) and TRBJ2-2, with TRBD2 matching over 9 bases. Per the germline V gene, CDR1 is LGHDT and CDR2 is YNNKEL (reference sequence). With V trimmed by 6 bases and J by 4 bases, 3 bases remained unmatched. The CDR3 is 14 residues long. This chain's CDR3 is CASRRLAVTGELFF. Here the CDR3 DNA reads TGTGCCAGCAGGCGACTAGCGGTCACCGGGGAGCTGTTTTTT.

This clone has just a few counts. V gene TRBV10-3 combines with J gene TRBJ1-1, with D possibly TRBD1 on 6 matching bases. CDR3 length: 13 residues. Germline CDR1 ENHRY, CDR2 SYGVKD. Trimming cost V 0 bases and J 10 bases, with 12 bases left between them. This chain's CDR3 is CAISESNVDRAFF. CDR3 nucleotide sequence: TGTGCCATCAGTGAGTCGAATGTGGACAGAGCTTTCTTT.

The chain has TRBV9 and TRBJ1-1, with TRBD1 as a possible D gene (5 bases). Per the germline V gene, CDR1 is SGDLS and CDR2 is YYNGEE. The CDR3 spans 14 residues. V gave up 1 base and J gave up 0 bases, with 7 bases separating them. The CDR3 region has the DNA TGTGCCAGCAGCGTATCACAGGTGAACACTGAAGCTTTCTTT. Protein: CASSVSQVNTEAFF.